This is a list of T cell receptor beta chains from one sample in a study of CD8 T cells in ankylosing spondylitis. TCRdb ran MiXCR on the 5' RACE reads and lists one entry per CDR3 protein. Found here are 250,000 to 300,000 distinct CDR3 sequences, around 18% of them singletons; the top ten hold 7.8%. Sequencing was done on a sample of blood, either unsorted or a sorted T cell fraction (not recorded which). These receptors were collected from a male donor with ankylosing spondylitis or in good health (not recorded which). The CDR3 runs from the conserved cysteine through the conserved F or W. Each record gives: clone size, V gene, D gene, J gene, CDR3 protein, CDR3 DNA. A D gene is named only where the DNA matches it firmly. A row's size may be missing; if present it is once, few, many or a size class.

>few|TRBV5-1|NA|TRBJ2-5
CASSLQGGSMETQYF
TGCGCCAGCAGCTTACAGGGAGGGTCGATGGAGACCCAGTACTTC
>NA|TRBV20-1|NA|TRBJ2-5
CSARFGSTTFGEAQYF
TGCAGTGCTAGATTCGGGAGCACGACCTTTGGGGAGGCCCAGTACTTC
>NA|TRBV29-1|TRBD2|TRBJ2-3
CSVDGGREGRDTQYF
TGCAGCGTTGATGGTGGACGGGAGGGACGAGATACGCAGTATTTT
>NA|TRBV12-3/TRBV12-4|TRBD2|TRBJ2-3
CASSFISGMDTQYF
TGTGCCAGCAGTTTTATTAGCGGGATGGATACGCAGTATTTT
>few|TRBV12-3/TRBV12-4|NA|TRBJ1-3
CASSYGGAGNTIYF
TGTGCCAGCAGTTATGGGGGGGCTGGAAACACCATATATTTT
>NA|TRBV7-3|NA|TRBJ2-2
CASSSTRGYTGELFF
TGTGCCAGCAGCTCAACTCGCGGATACACCGGGGAGCTGTTTTTT
>NA|TRBV2|NA|TRBJ1-1
CASSGASEAFF
TGTGCCAGCTCGGGCGCGAGTGAAGCTTTCTTT
>few|TRBV6-5|TRBD1|TRBJ1-5
CASSYSSGGNQPQHF
TGTGCCAGCAGTTACAGTTCAGGGGGGAATCAGCCCCAGCATTTT
>NA|TRBV18|NA|TRBJ2-5
CASSPLPREETQYF
TGTGCCAGCTCACCACTCCCCAGAGAAGAGACCCAGTACTTC
>NA|TRBV5-1|NA|TRBJ2-2
CASSLVKGALPGTGELFF
TGCGCCAGCAGCTTGGTGAAGGGTGCTTTACCGGGCACCGGGGAGCTGTTTTTT
>NA|TRBV9|TRBD1|TRBJ1-1
CASSQRGGPGTGGTEAFF
TGTGCCAGCAGCCAACGAGGAGGCCCCGGGACAGGGGGCACTGAAGCTTTCTTT
>NA|TRBV5-1|TRBD1|TRBJ1-1
CAGSRDRANTEAFF
TGCGCCGGCAGCAGAGACAGGGCGAACACTGAAGCTTTCTTT
>NA|TRBV29-1|NA|TRBJ2-2
CSVDLEDTGELFF
TGCAGCGTTGACCTGGAGGACACCGGGGAGCTGTTTTTT
>NA|TRBV7-2|NA|TRBJ2-5
CASGFVAGNQETQYF
TGTGCCAGCGGTTTTGTCGCGGGGAACCAAGAGACCCAGTACTTC
>few|TRBV5-1|NA|TRBJ2-3
CASSFSPPGRGQPQYF
TGCGCCAGCAGCTTTTCGCCCCCCGGGCGGGGACAGCCGCAGTATTTT
>few|TRBV20-1|NA|TRBJ2-4
CSAPDLGENIQYF
TGCAGTGCTCCGGACCTGGGGGAAAACATTCAGTACTTC
>NA|TRBV6-1|NA|TRBJ2-1
CATGVSVYNEQFF
TGTGCCACCGGAGTTTCGGTCTACAATGAGCAGTTCTTC
>NA|TRBV5-1|NA|TRBJ1-6
CASSLVAGQDSPLHF
TGCGCCAGCAGCTTGGTGGCAGGGCAAGATTCACCCCTCCACTTT
>many|TRBV20-1|NA|TRBJ2-5
CSARQETQYF
TGCAGTGCTAGACAAGAGACCCAGTACTTC
>NA|TRBV2|NA|TRBJ2-3
CASSRPGPTDTQYF
TGTGCCAGCAGTAGACCAGGGCCCACAGATACGCAGTATTTT
>NA|TRBV5-4|NA|TRBJ2-6
CASSFSRSGASVLTF
TGTGCCAGCAGCTTCTCTCGCTCTGGGGCCAGCGTCCTGACTTTC
>many|TRBV10-2|NA|TRBJ1-5
CASSEVGNQPQHF
TGCGCCAGCAGTGAGGTAGGAAATCAGCCCCAGCATTTT
>few|TRBV9|NA|TRBJ2-5
CASSTRLIETQYF
TGTGCCAGCAGCACTAGGTTAATCGAGACCCAGTACTTC
>few|TRBV18|NA|TRBJ1-5
CASSPGFISNQPQHF
TGTGCCAGCTCACCAGGATTCATTAGCAATCAGCCCCAGCATTTT
>few|TRBV4-2|TRBD1|TRBJ1-4
CASSLGDREKLFF
TGTGCCAGCAGCCTCGGGGACAGGGAAAAACTGTTTTTT
>few|TRBV9|TRBD1|TRBJ2-3
CASRQGAGGTDTQYF
TGTGCCAGCAGACAGGGGGCAGGGGGCACAGATACGCAGTATTTT
>few|TRBV27|TRBD1|TRBJ1-4
CASSQGGGKLFF
TGTGCCAGCAGCCAGGGGGGGGGAAAACTGTTTTTT
>few|TRBV11-3|NA|TRBJ2-3
CASSLGRSNTQYF
TGTGCCAGCAGCTTAGGAAGAAGTAATACGCAGTATTTT
>NA|TRBV12-3/TRBV12-4|TRBD1|TRBJ1-2
CASSNRGDGYTF
TGTGCCAGCAGCAACAGGGGCGATGGCTACACCTTC
>NA|TRBV5-1|TRBD2|TRBJ2-3
CASSLDLAGGTDTQYF
TGCGCCAGCAGCTTGGACCTAGCGGGGGGCACAGATACGCAGTATTTT
>once|TRBV7-9|TRBD1|TRBJ1-1
CASSLSDRGPEAFF
TGTGCCAGCAGCTTATCCGACAGGGGACCTGAAGCTTTCTTT
>few|TRBV5-1|TRBD2|TRBJ2-3
CASSFLGLRGGLSFYPDTQYF
TGCGCCAGCAGCTTCCTTGGTCTGCGGGGGGGCCTTTCTTTCTATCCAGATACGCAGTATTTT
>few|TRBV12-3/TRBV12-4|NA|TRBJ1-4
CASSLGRPDLGQLFF
TGTGCCAGCAGTTTAGGACGCCCGGACCTGGGTCAACTGTTTTTT
>few|TRBV29-1|NA|TRBJ1-3
CSVEDFGAAGNTIYF
TGCAGCGTTGAAGACTTCGGGGCGGCTGGAAACACCATATATTTT
>few|TRBV30|TRBD2|TRBJ2-1
CAWIRTSSYNEQFF
TGTGCCTGGATTCGGACTAGCTCCTACAATGAGCAGTTCTTC
>NA|TRBV9|NA|TRBJ2-1
CASSPPGGPPMQQFF
TGTGCCAGCAGCCCCCCTGGGGGCCCGCCTATGCAGCAGTTCTTC
>few|TRBV20-1|TRBD1|TRBJ2-3
CSAWDRGTDTQYF
TGCAGTGCATGGGACAGGGGCACAGATACGCAGTATTTT
>NA|TRBV7-8|TRBD1|TRBJ1-2
CASSPMTGGYYGYTF
TGTGCCAGCAGTCCAATGACAGGGGGGTACTATGGCTACACCTTC
>few|TRBV9|NA|TRBJ2-3
CASSVAGGGHTDTQYF
TGTGCCAGCAGCGTAGCAGGCGGGGGCCACACAGATACGCAGTATTTT
>many|TRBV20-1|NA|TRBJ1-4
CSASSVAGANEKLFF
TGCAGTGCTAGTAGTGTTGCAGGGGCTAATGAAAAACTGTTTTTT
>few|TRBV6-1|NA|TRBJ2-1
CASSGMSRGRTYNEQFF
TGTGCCAGCAGTGGCATGAGTCGGGGCCGAACCTACAATGAGCAGTTCTTC